This T cell receptor beta chain derives from a study of T-cell memory formation after mild COVID-19. Study as a whole: TCR clusters were mostly donor specific. Study-wide results and caveats: Contracting clones, day 15 to 85, had balanced CD4/CD8, and later expanders favored CD4+. Within pre-infection memory, some responding clones were found, suggesting cross-reactive memory joined.

After 5'RACE with constant-segment primers, TCR alpha and TCR beta cDNA libraries carrying sample barcodes and UMIs were obtained. MiXCR, run by TCRdb on the 5' RACE reads, gives a single entry per CDR3 protein. The sample gives 390,000 or so distinct CDR3 sequences, 15% to 20% of which show up once; under 25% is in the top ten. In the case of this clonotype: As yet, its antigen is unknown.

This CDR3 comprises 14 residues. Germline V gene sequence: CDR1 DFQATT, CDR2 SNEGSKA (reference sequence). The V and J ends lost 1 base and 2 bases respectively, with 10 bases between them. The gene calls are TRBV20-1 and TRBJ2-3, with D perhaps matching TRBD1 (6 bases). Sequenced: PBMCs or a T cell subset sorted from them (not recorded which). The receptor's source is a man aged 18 to 30 who had mild COVID-19 (a few samples of this study predate the infection). Cell type and time point are not known. CDR3 DNA sequence: TGCAGTGCTAGAGTCACAGGGACCACAGATACGCAGTATTTT. Protein sequence: CSARVTGTTDTQYF.